This T cell receptor beta chain was identified in a study of long-term antiretroviral therapy in people with HIV. Turning to the study itself: By about a decade, the earliest samples predate the 2015 immediate-ART recommendation.

An immunoSEQ assay, version v3.0, was performed at survey level. Here immunoSEQ multiplex PCR was the method, and the copy in TCRdb shows in-frame clones only, minus some. The table includes 20,000 to 25,000 clones, 65% to 85% detected once. From germline, CDR1 is LGHNA and CDR2 YNFKEQ. The V segment lost 0 bases and the J segment 5 bases; nucleotides outside the gene matches: 6. CDR3 size: 17 residues. The samples comprised about 0.85-11 million cryopreserved PBMC ahead of DNA extraction. There are a few counts of this clone. Antigen: not known. Study-level points and caveats: Clones that had undergone expansion before ART dominated the repertoire at all time points.

The sample in question was unsorted PBMCs, obtained 1.2 years after starting antiretroviral therapy. The receptor comes from a middle-aged woman with HIV. The chain joins TRBV4-2 to TRBJ2-7, with 14 nucleotides matching TRBD2. CDR3 residues: CASSQERGLAGEHEQYF. For the CDR3, the DNA is TGTGCCAGCAGCCAAGAGAGGGGACTAGCGGGAGAACACGAGCAGTACTTC.